This T cell receptor (beta chain) originates from a study of cytomegalovirus exposure and HLA in healthy donors. Study-wide results and caveats: Researchers reported in a later analysis that a missense DCLRE1C variant was tied to TCR beta V- and J-gene trimming. Later analysis placed DRB1 highest and HLA-C lowest in TCR association rates, which differed by HLA locus. Most subjects had HLA-A and HLA-B alleles reportedly predicted accurately by TCR beta sequences. Most CMV-associated TCR beta chains appeared HLA-restricted in a later analysis.

A single count supports this clone. The antigen remains undetermined. PCR involved 60 Vbeta and 13 Jbeta primers. Using immunoSEQ multiplex PCR, the repertoire was profiled, and TCRdb retains in-frame clones only, with some absent. The profile covers around 180,000 clones, with 81% appearing a single time and more than 1.5% taken by the ten largest. Trimming removed 0 bases at V and 1 base at J, with 14 bases between. The CDR3 spans 17 residues. Germline CDR1 MNHNS, CDR2 SASEGT. This sequence joins TRBV6-1 and TRBJ2-3, with a possible D match to TRBD2 (6 bases). Material: PBMCs. This clonotype was sampled from a man aged 18 to 29 in good health and CMV-seronegative. CDR3 bases: TGTGCCAGCAGTGAAGCGCCCCGAGGAGGGGGCACAGATACGCAGTATTTT. This codes for CASSEAPRGGGTDTQYF.